The 10 T cell receptor beta chains presented below share a single source sample, sequenced in a study of blood T cell repertoires in COVID-19. Libraries were prepared by immunoSEQ multiplex PCR; TCRdb keeps only in-frame clonotypes and omits some of them. This table has approximately 250,000 clones, roughly 79% appearing once. Source material: PBMCs or T cells enriched from blood (not recorded which). Receptors were obtained from a man between 35 and 55 years old who had recovered from COVID-19.

This clone was counted only a few times. J is TRBJ1-2 and V is TRBV2; no definite D call. CDR1 SNHLY and CDR2 FYNNEI come from the germline V gene. V lost 6 bases to trimming and J lost 0 bases, with 11 bases between them. The CDR3 has 14 residues. CDR3 nucleotides: TGTGCCAGCAGAACACCCCGTGCTAACTATGGCTACACCTTC. This translates into CASRTPRANYGYTF.

A few counts support this clone. The chain is built from TRBV20-1 and TRBJ2-7; weak D call: TRBD2 (6 bases). This CDR3 has 11 residues. Trimming stripped 5 bases from V and 9 bases from J, with 14 bases between. Germline CDR1 is DFQATT and CDR2 is SNEGSKA (reference sequence). CDR3 DNA sequence: TGCAGTGCTTCCGGGACTCCTATGCAGTACTTC. It encodes CSASGTPMQYF.

The rearrangement uses TRBV4-2 and TRBJ1-1, with a possible D match to TRBD1 (6 bases). The CDR3 is made up of 17 amino acids. V was pared by 1 base and J by 3 bases, with 18 bases between. Looked up from germline, CDR1 is LGHNA and CDR2 is YNFKEQ. The DNA for the CDR3 is TGTGCCAGCAGCCAAGTGTGGGGGCGTTCGGGTGACACTGAAGCTTTCTTT. Its translation: CASSQVWGRSGDTEAFF.

V usage is TRBV7-9 and J usage is TRBJ2-3, with D possibly being TRBD2 (7 bases). Germline assignment: CDR1 SEHNR and CDR2 FQNEAQ (reference sequence). The CDR3 spans 17 residues. Trimming removed 3 bases from V and 5 bases from J, with 21 bases in between. Here the CDR3 DNA reads TGTGCCAGCAGCTTCCGGGGGGCCGGGCTGAGGGGAGATACGCAGTATTTT. Translated, it gives CASSFRGAGLRGDTQYF.

This clone occurred a few times. The rearrangement links TRBV12-1 to TRBJ2-1; TRBD2 is the table's D call and was not checked against the DNA. TRBV12-1 is tagged as a pseudogene. The CDR3 sequence is 18 residues long. This CDR3 reads CASSFVVGGESSYNEQFF. As DNA, the CDR3 is TGTGCCAGCAGCTTTGTCGTAGGAGGGGAGAGCTCCTACAATGAGCAGTTCTTC.

V is TRBV2 and J is TRBJ2-1; 9 bases are a match to TRBD2. CDR3 length: 14 residues. V lost 9 bases to trimming and J lost 6 bases; unmatched junction nucleotides: 9. Looked up from germline, CDR1 is SNHLY and CDR2 is FYNNEI. CDR3 in DNA: TGTGCCAGTCAGGCGGGAGGGCGGGCCAATGAGCAGTTCTTC. Encoded protein: CASQAGGRANEQFF. The full variable domain, completed using reference TRBV2 and TRBJ2-1, is EPEVTQTPSHQVTQMGQEVILRCVPISNHLYFYWYRQILGQKVEFLVSFYNNEISEKSEIFDDQFSVERPDGSNFTLKIRSTKLEDSAMYFCASQAGGRANEQFFGPGTRLTVL.

There are a few counts of this clone. J is TRBJ1-2 and V is TRBV5-4; TRBD1 is a possible D gene (5 bases). Trimming stripped 0 bases from V and 4 bases from J, with 13 bases between. The CDR3 totals 15 residues. Germline-derived CDR1 and CDR2 are SGHNT and YYREEE (reference sequence). CDR3 amino acids: CASSLGLGQGYGYTF. The CDR3 DNA reads as TGTGCCAGCAGCTTGGGTCTTGGGCAGGGCTATGGCTACACCTTC.

The V gene is TRBV3-1 (or the pseudogene TRBV3-2), the J gene TRBJ2-1; tentatively, D is TRBD2 (6 bases). The germline CDR1 and CDR2 sequences are LGHDT and YNNKEL (reference sequence). There are 13 residues in the CDR3. V was shortened by 3 bases and J by 8 bases, with 11 bases between the two germline ends. The DNA for the CDR3 is TGTGCCAGCAGCCACAGGACTATTCATGAGCAGTTCTTC. This gives the protein CASSHRTIHEQFF.

The CDR3 nucleotides read TGTGCCAGCAGTGAAAATTACGGGGTTACCTCCTACGAGCAGTACTTC. Translated, it gives CASSENYGVTSYEQYF. V gene TRBV2 combines with J gene TRBJ2-7; D possibly corresponds to TRBD2 (5 bases). V was trimmed by 2 bases and J by 0 bases, leaving 14 bases between them. The CDR3 is 16 residues long. Germline-derived CDR1 and CDR2 are SNHLY and FYNNEI. The whole variable domain, filled in from reference TRBV2 and TRBJ2-7, reads EPEVTQTPSHQVTQMGQEVILRCVPISNHLYFYWYRQILGQKVEFLVSFYNNEISEKSEIFDDQFSVERPDGSNFTLKIRSTKLEDSAMYFCASSENYGVTSYEQYFGPGTRLTVT.

The genes are TRBV10-1 and TRBJ2-3; D call uncertain. Trimming pared 6 bases from V and 4 bases from J, leaving 8 bases between. CDR1 and CDR2 from the germline V gene are WNHNN and SYGVQD (reference sequence). The CDR3 has 12 amino acids. CDR3 sequence reads: CASRGTADTQYF. In DNA form, the CDR3 reads TGCGCCAGCAGGGGCACTGCAGATACGCAGTATTTT.